The 29 T cell receptor beta chains below come from one sample, sequenced in a study of T cells in Graves' hyperthyroidism and ophthalmopathy. Amplified TCR beta CDR3 regions came from RNA transcripts. An initial round of RT-PCR targeting the TCR CDR3 relied on the HTBI primer set. MiXCR, applied by TCRdb to the multiplex PCR reads, yields one record per CDR3 protein. The sample holds about 460,000 distinct CDR3 sequences, approximately 22% seen once. The sequencing sample was made of blood. The receptors shown here come from a woman aged 70-85 years with Graves' ophthalmopathy.

This clonotype was picked up many times. J is TRBJ2-7 and V is TRBV2; D remains ambiguous. CDR3 size: 12 residues. Germline-derived CDR1 and CDR2 are SNHLY and FYNNEI. V was pared by 4 bases and J by 3 bases, with 7 bases between. This CDR3 reads CASSVGFYEQYF. In nucleotides, the CDR3 is TGTGCCAGCAGTGTAGGGTTCTACGAGCAGTACTTC. The full variable domain, rest sourced from reference TRBV2 and TRBJ2-7, is EPEVTQTPSHQVTQMGQEVILRCVPISNHLYFYWYRQILGQKVEFLVSFYNNEISEKSEIFDDQFSVERPDGSNFTLKIRSTKLEDSAMYFCASSVGFYEQYFGPGTRLTVT.

This clonotype has just a few counts. The CDR3 nucleotides are TGCAGTGCTAGAGGCCCAACGCGTGGAGAGACCCAGTACTTC. It encodes CSARGPTRGETQYF. The chain employs TRBV20-1 and TRBJ2-5; no definite D call. The ends were cut back, 1 base at V and 4 bases at J, with 13 bases in the middle. The CDR3 is 14 amino acids. Germline CDR1 DFQATT, CDR2 SNEGSKA (reference sequence).

This sequence joins TRBV10-3 and TRBJ2-3, with no clear D. The CDR3 sequence is 14 residues long. Germline CDR1 and CDR2: ENHRY and SYGVKD. Trimming left V 5 bases short and J 0 bases short, with 9 bases between. CDR3 nucleotides: TGTGCCATCAGTAAGGGCTTGAGCACAGATACGCAGTATTTT. Protein sequence: CAISKGLSTDTQYF.

The genes are TRBV7-2 and TRBJ2-1, with TRBD2 matching 10 bases. Trimming took 1 base from V and 10 from J; bases not matched to a gene: 10. Germline CDR1 is SGHTA and CDR2 is FQGNSA. The CDR3 loop spans 16 amino acids. CDR3 bases: TGTGCCAGCAGCTTAGATTGGCTAGCGGGAGTCAAGGAGCAGTTCTTC. Protein product: CASSLDWLAGVKEQFF.

The chain recombines TRBV12-3 or TRBV12-4 with TRBJ1-2; D perhaps matches TRBD1 (5 bases). The CDR3 spans 13 residues. The V end lost 6 bases, the J end lost 4 bases, and 12 bases lay between the germline ends. This chain's CDR3 is CASSTGRIYGYTF. CDR3 nucleotides: TGTGCCAGCAGCACGGGACGGATCTATGGCTACACCTTC.

This rearrangement joins TRBV7-3 to TRBJ2-3; D gene ambiguous. Trimming stripped 2 bases from V and 5 bases from J, with 8 bases between. The CDR3 length is 13 residues. CDR1 is SGHTA and CDR2 is FQGTGA in the germline V gene. The CDR3 DNA is TGTGCCAGCAGCTTAGTTTCCGAAGATACGCAGTATTTT. Residues: CASSLVSEDTQYF.

The V call is TRBV5-5, the J call TRBJ2-3, with D possibly being TRBD1 (5 bases). Trimming shortened V by 1 base and J by 1 base, and 10 bases separated the two germline ends. This CDR3 is 15 amino acids long. The germline V gene encodes CDR1 SGHKS and CDR2 YYEKEE (reference sequence). CDR3 in amino acids: CASSLQGWGTDTQYF. The CDR3 nucleotides are TGTGCCAGCAGCTTGCAGGGTTGGGGCACAGATACGCAGTATTTT.

This chain joins TRBV15 and TRBJ1-5; no clear D gene. V lost 2 bases, J lost 1 base, and 6 bases lay in between. Germline V gene data show CDR1 as LNHNV and CDR2 as YYDKDF (reference sequence). The CDR3 extends over 14 amino acids. DNA of the CDR3: TGTGCCACCAGCAGAACAGAGAGCAATCAGCCCCAGCATTTT. Its protein product is CATSRTESNQPQHF. Full variable domain (remainder filled in from reference TRBV15 and TRBJ1-5): DAMVIQNPRYQVTQFGKPVTLSCSQTLNHNVMYWYQQKSSQAPKLLFHYYDKDFNNEADTPDNFQSRRPNTSFCFLDIRSPGLGDTAMYLCATSRTESNQPQHFGDGTRLSIL.

This clonotype has a single count. CDR3 nucleotide sequence: TGTGCCTGGAGTCAATGGGCAGGGGGACGGGACAATGAGCAGTTCTTC. Protein: CAWSQWAGGRDNEQFF. The chain joins TRBV30 to TRBJ2-1; 7 positions match TRBD1. Germline trimming cut 2 bases from V and 5 bases from J; bases unmatched to any gene: 12. This CDR3 contains 16 residues. The germline V gene encodes CDR1 GTSNPN and CDR2 SVGIG (reference sequence).

The chain is built from TRBV7-6 and TRBJ2-1, with 11 bases fitting TRBD2. The J segment lost 2 bases and the V segment lost 4 bases, leaving 4 bases of the junction unmatched. The CDR3 has 16 amino acids. Germline values: CDR1 SGHVS, CDR2 FNYEAQ. This chain's CDR3 is CASSSGLAGAYNEQFF. In DNA form, the CDR3 reads TGTGCCAGCAGCTCCGGACTAGCGGGTGCCTACAATGAGCAGTTCTTC.

This clonotype has just a few counts. The rearrangement joins TRBV10-2 to TRBJ1-5; 8 bases fit TRBD1. Losses at the gene ends were 3 bases for V and 7 bases for J; bases not matched to a gene: 5. From germline, CDR1 is WSHSY and CDR2 SAAADI. This CDR3 has 14 amino acids. CDR3 region: CASSESDRVQPQHF. CDR3 coding DNA: TGCGCCAGCAGTGAATCGGACAGGGTACAGCCCCAGCATTTT.

As regards this clonotype: This may arise from a read error, as a much more abundant clone is one base away. This chain joins TRBV2 and TRBJ2-4; the D is unclear. This CDR3 has 15 amino acids. Germline assignment: CDR1 SNHLY and CDR2 FYNNEI. Trimming shortened V by 11 bases and J by 0 bases, and 17 bases separated the two germline ends. Written as DNA, the CDR3 is TGTGCCGGCATGCAAACAGTGATAGCCAAAAACATTCAGTACTTC. It codes for CAGMQTVIAKNIQYF.

This chain links TRBV20-1 with TRBJ2-5; TRBD1 might be the D (5 bases). This CDR3 spans 11 amino acids. With 4 bases removed from V and 5 bases from J, the gap between germline ends came to 8 bases. Germline lookup yields CDR1 DFQATT and CDR2 SNEGSKA (reference sequence). As DNA, the CDR3 is TGCAGTGCTACAAAGGGGGAGACCCAGTACTTC. It codes for CSATKGETQYF.

V and J are TRBV27 and TRBJ1-2, with D possibly matching TRBD1 (6 bases). The germline V gene encodes CDR1 MNHEY and CDR2 SMNVEV (reference sequence). This CDR3 comprises 14 residues. V was pared by 2 bases and J by 3 bases, with 10 bases between. In DNA, the CDR3 is TGTGCCAGCAGTTTAGGGGGCCCCTACTATGGCTACACCTTC. This codes for CASSLGGPYYGYTF.

The chain is built from TRBV7-8 and TRBJ1-2; D is unclear. V was cut by 5 bases and J by 0 bases, with 13 bases left in between. The CDR3 is made up of 15 amino acids. Germline V gene lookup returns CDR1 SGHVS and CDR2 FQNEAQ. The CDR3 is CASSLQGISNYGYTF. The CDR3 DNA sequence: TGTGCCAGCAGCCTCCAAGGGATTTCTAACTATGGCTACACCTTC.

This clonotype was seen many times. The chain uses TRBV30 and TRBJ1-1, with D perhaps matching TRBD1 (5 bases). Germline V lookup: CDR1 GTSNPN, CDR2 SVGIG (reference sequence). The CDR3 is 12 residues long. Trimming removed 0 bases at V and 5 bases at J, with 7 bases between. The chain's CDR3 is CAWSVRQTEAFF. The CDR3 DNA reads as TGTGCCTGGAGTGTACGACAGACTGAAGCTTTCTTT.

The gene calls are TRBV12-5 and TRBJ2-1; 14 bases fit TRBD2. Germline-derived CDR1 and CDR2 are LGHNT and FRNRAP. V dropped 6 bases and J dropped 8; count of bases not matched to a gene: 6. The CDR3 has 15 amino acids. DNA of the CDR3: TGTGCTAGTGGGCAGACTAGCGGGAGGGTCCATGAGCAGTTCTTC. It codes for CASGQTSGRVHEQFF.

There are a few counts of this clonotype. CDR3 DNA: TGTGCCAGCAGCTCCCGGGCTCGGGATGAAGCTTTCTTT. Translation: CASSSRARDEAFF. The J gene is TRBJ1-1, the V gene TRBV11-2; D unclear. The CDR3 contains 13 residues. Germline values: CDR1 SGHAT, CDR2 FQNNGV. Trimming removed 4 bases at V and 7 bases at J, with 13 bases between. Full variable domain (outside the CDR3, taken from reference TRBV11-2 and TRBJ1-1): EAGVAQSPRYKIIEKRQSVAFWCNPISGHATLYWYQQILGQGPKLLIQFQNNGVVDDSQLPKDRFSAERLKGVDSTLKIQPAKLEDSAVYLCASSSRARDEAFFGQGTRLTVV.

J is TRBJ1-3 and V is TRBV7-2; D gene ambiguous. The CDR3 totals 16 residues. The V end lost 6 bases, the J end lost 4 bases, and 19 bases lay between the germline ends. Germline CDR1 SGHTA, CDR2 FQGNSA. CDR3 nucleotides: TGTGCCAGCAGTCTTACCAAGGAAGTGGGGGGAAACACCATATATTTT. This encodes CASSLTKEVGGNTIYF.

As to this clonotype: A much bigger clone sits one base away, suggesting this may be a read error. This chain joins TRBV27 and TRBJ1-5; D may be TRBD1 (6 bases). CDR1 is MNHEY, CDR2 SMNVEV, per germline (reference sequence). This CDR3 is built from 16 residues. DNA for the CDR3: TGTGTCAGCAGTCTCATAACAGGGCCCCCTAATCAGCCCCAGCATTTT. This encodes CVSSLITGPPNQPQHF.

This clonotype was seen ten or more times. The gene calls are TRBV6-1 and TRBJ2-1; weak D call: TRBD1 (6 bases). Germline CDR1 is MNHNS and CDR2 is SASEGT. The CDR3 loop spans 13 amino acids. V was pared by 6 bases and J by 6 bases, with 12 bases between. The CDR3 nucleotides are TGTGCCAGCAGGCGTACAGGGACCAATGAGCAGTTCTTC. Its translation: CASRRTGTNEQFF.

This clonotype has ten or more counts. This chain joins TRBV3-1 and TRBJ2-1; no definite D call. Germline-derived CDR1 and CDR2 are LGHDT and YNNKEL (reference sequence). This CDR3 contains 11 residues. V lost 2 bases and J lost 10, with 6 bases in between. The DNA for the CDR3 is TGTGCCAGCAGCCAAAAGTTCGAGCAGTTCTTC. The encoded protein is CASSQKFEQFF.

This clonotype appeared many times. The genes are TRBV6-2 or TRBV6-3 and TRBJ2-5; D may be TRBD1 (6 bases). The CDR3 is made up of 15 amino acids. CDR1 and CDR2 (germline): MNHEY, SVGEGT. Trimming cost V 0 bases and J 3 bases, with 11 bases left between them. For the CDR3, the DNA is TGTGCCAGCAGTTACTCACACAGGGTGGAAGAGACCCAGTACTTC. Protein sequence: CASSYSHRVEETQYF.

This chain connects TRBV6-1 to TRBJ1-2, with D maybe TRBD1 (5 bases). Germline-derived CDR1 and CDR2 are MNHNS and SASEGT. The CDR3 is 15 amino acids. Deletions cut 10 bases from V and 1 base from J, with 19 bases between. For the CDR3, the DNA is TGTGCCATCGGCGACAGCGACGCCATTAACTATGGCTACACCTTC. Encoded protein: CAIGDSDAINYGYTF.

This rearrangement joins TRBV7-2 to TRBJ2-7; 12 nucleotides agree with TRBD2. The J segment lost 3 bases and the V segment lost 3 bases, leaving 3 bases of the junction unmatched. The germline gives CDR1 SGHTA, CDR2 FQGNSA. The CDR3 is 15 residues long. This chain's CDR3 is CASSFGTSGLYEQYF. The DNA for the CDR3 is TGTGCCAGCAGCTTCGGGACTAGCGGGCTCTACGAGCAGTACTTC.

The genes are TRBV7-4 and TRBJ2-1; weak D call: TRBD1 (6 bases). The V end was cut by 8 bases, the J end by 3 bases, with 14 bases between. CDR3 length equals 14 residues. CDR1 and CDR2 from the germline V gene are SGHVT and SQSDAQ. The CDR3 is CASLFGTLYNEQFF. Written as DNA, the CDR3 is TGTGCCAGCCTCTTCGGGACACTCTACAATGAGCAGTTCTTC.

This clonotype was detected only once. V gene TRBV10-3 combines with J gene TRBJ2-1; possible D gene TRBD1, 6 bases. There are 12 residues in the CDR3. CDR1 and CDR2 (germline): ENHRY, SYGVKD. Trimming took 8 bases from V and 3 from J, leaving 8 bases between them. CDR3 sequence: CAIGDNYNEQFF. The CDR3 DNA follows: TGTGCCATCGGGGACAACTACAATGAGCAGTTCTTC.

This clonotype was picked up a small number of times. CDR3 protein: CASSLTGRGPGNTIYF. CDR3 DNA: TGTGCCAGCAGTTTAACGGGCAGGGGGCCCGGAAACACCATATATTTT. This chain joins TRBV28 and TRBJ1-3, with 8 bases that match TRBD1. V was pared by 2 bases and J by 4 bases, with 7 bases of the junction left unmatched. The V gene's germline CDR1 is MDHEN and CDR2 SYDVKM. CDR3 length: 16 residues. Variable domain in full (rest from reference TRBV28 and TRBJ1-3): DVKVTQSSRYLVKRTGEKVFLECVQDMDHENMFWYRQDPGLGLRLIYFSYDVKMKEKGDIPEGYSVSREKKERFSLILESASTNQTSMYLCASSLTGRGPGNTIYFGEGSWLTVV.

Concerning this clonotype: Relative to the germline gene, one junction end is altered; a read error may explain this. J is TRBJ2-5 and V is TRBV7-2; 7 positions agree with TRBD2. Germline-derived CDR1 and CDR2 are SGHTA and FQGNSA. CDR3 length equals 15 residues. This CDR3 is CASSRLTSPQEAQYF. The CDR3 DNA is TGTGCCAGCAGCCGTCTGACTAGCCCCCAAGAGGCCCAGTACTTC.